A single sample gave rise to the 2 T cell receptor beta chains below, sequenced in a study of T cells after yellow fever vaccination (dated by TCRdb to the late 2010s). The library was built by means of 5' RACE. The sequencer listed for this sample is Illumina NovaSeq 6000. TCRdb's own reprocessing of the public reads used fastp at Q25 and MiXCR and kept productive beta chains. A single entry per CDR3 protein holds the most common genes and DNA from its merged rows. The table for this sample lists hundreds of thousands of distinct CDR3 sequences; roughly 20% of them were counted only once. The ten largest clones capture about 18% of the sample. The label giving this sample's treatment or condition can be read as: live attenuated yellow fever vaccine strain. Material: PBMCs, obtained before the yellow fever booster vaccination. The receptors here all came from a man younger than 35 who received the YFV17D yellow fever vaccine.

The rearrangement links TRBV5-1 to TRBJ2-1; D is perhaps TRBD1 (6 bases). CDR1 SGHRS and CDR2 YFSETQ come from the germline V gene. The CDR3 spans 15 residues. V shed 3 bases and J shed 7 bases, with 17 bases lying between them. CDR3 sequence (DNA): TGCGCCAGCAGCTCTCTACAGGGTTCCATAAATGAGCAGTTCTTC. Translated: CASSSLQGSINEQFF.

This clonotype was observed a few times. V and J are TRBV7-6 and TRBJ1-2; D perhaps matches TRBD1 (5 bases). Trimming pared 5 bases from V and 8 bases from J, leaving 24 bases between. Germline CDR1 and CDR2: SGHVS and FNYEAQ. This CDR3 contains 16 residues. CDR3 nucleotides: TGTGCCAGCAGCGCCCCACAATTGGGGGGAAAGGGAGGCTACACCTTC. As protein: CASSAPQLGGKGGYTF.